Detailed here is one TCR beta chain. Its antigen remains unidentified. PCR was performed using 60 Vbeta and 13 Jbeta primers. Profiling relied on immunoSEQ multiplex PCR, and the TCRdb table lists in-frame clones only, not all of them. The table has more than 75,000 clones, around 68% seen once; the top ten hold roughly 9%. The data derive from a study of cytomegalovirus exposure and HLA in healthy donors. Study details: From donors who were HLA-typed, an early data release held 80 million to 85 million unique TCRs.

Study results and caveats: It is likely that the observed cluster of highly shared sequence variants was a sequencing artifact.

Material: PBMCs. This clonotype was sampled from a man aged 35 to 55 in good health and CMV-seropositive.

DNA of the CDR3: TGTGCCAGCAGTGAAAAGCAGGCCAGCTCCTACGAGCAGTACTTC. It is translated as CASSEKQASSYEQYF. V is TRBV6-1 and J is TRBJ2-7; no definite D call. The CDR3 totals 15 residues. V was cut by 2 bases and J by 0 bases, with 11 bases left in between. The germline CDR1 and CDR2 sequences are MNHNS and SASEGT.